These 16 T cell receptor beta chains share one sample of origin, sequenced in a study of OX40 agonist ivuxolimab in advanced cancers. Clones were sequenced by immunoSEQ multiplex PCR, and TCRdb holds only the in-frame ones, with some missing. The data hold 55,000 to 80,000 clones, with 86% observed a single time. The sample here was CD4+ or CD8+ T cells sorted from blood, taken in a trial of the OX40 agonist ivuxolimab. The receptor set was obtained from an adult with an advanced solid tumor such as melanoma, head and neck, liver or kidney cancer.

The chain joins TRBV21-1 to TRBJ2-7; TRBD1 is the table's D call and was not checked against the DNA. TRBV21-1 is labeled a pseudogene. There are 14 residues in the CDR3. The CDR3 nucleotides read TGTGCCAGCAGCAAGTCCAGGGGAGCCTACGAGCAGTACTTC. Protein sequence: CASSKSRGAYEQYF.

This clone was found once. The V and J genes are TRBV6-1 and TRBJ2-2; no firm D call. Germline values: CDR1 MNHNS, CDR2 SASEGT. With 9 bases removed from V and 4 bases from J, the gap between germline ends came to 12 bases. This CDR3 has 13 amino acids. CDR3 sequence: CASTQGGTGELFF. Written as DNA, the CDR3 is TGTGCCAGTACCCAAGGTGGCACCGGGGAGCTGTTTTTT.

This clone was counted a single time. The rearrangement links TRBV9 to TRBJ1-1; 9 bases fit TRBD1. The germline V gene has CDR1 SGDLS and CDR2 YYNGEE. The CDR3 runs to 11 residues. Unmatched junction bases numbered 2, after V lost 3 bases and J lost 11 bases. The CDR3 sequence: CASSGGQGAFF. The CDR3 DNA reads TGTGCCAGCAGCGGTGGACAGGGGGCTTTCTTT. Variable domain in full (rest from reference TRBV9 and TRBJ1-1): DSGVTQTPKHLITATGQRVTLRCSPRSGDLSVYWYQQSLDQGLQFLIQYYNGEERAKGNILERFSAQQFPDLHSELNLSSLELGDSALYFCASSGGQGAFFGQGTRLTVV.

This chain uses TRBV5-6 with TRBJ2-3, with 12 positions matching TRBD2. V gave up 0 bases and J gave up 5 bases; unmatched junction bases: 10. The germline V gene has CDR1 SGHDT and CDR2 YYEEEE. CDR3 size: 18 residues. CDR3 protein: CASSLVLAGGQSLDTQYF. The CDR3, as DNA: TGTGCCAGCAGCTTGGTTCTAGCGGGGGGGCAGAGTTTAGATACGCAGTATTTT.

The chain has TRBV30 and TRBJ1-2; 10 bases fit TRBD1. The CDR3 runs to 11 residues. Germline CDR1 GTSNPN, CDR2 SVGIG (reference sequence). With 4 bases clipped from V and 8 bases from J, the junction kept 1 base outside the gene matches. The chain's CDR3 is CAWTTGGGYTF. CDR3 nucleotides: TGTGCCTGGACGACAGGGGGCGGCTACACCTTC.

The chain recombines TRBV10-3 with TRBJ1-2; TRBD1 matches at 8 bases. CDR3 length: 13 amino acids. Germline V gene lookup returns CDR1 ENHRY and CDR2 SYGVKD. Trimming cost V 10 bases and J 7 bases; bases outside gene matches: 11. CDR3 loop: CATLAQGASGYTF. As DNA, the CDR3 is TGTGCCACCCTCGCCCAGGGGGCGAGTGGCTACACCTTC.

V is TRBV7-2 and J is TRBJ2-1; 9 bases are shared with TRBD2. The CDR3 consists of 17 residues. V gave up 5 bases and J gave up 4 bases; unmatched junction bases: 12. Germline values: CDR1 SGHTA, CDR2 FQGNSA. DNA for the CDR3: TGTGCCAGCAGCCTTCACGCGGGGGGGGCAGCATACAATGAGCAGTTCTTC. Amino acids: CASSLHAGGAAYNEQFF.

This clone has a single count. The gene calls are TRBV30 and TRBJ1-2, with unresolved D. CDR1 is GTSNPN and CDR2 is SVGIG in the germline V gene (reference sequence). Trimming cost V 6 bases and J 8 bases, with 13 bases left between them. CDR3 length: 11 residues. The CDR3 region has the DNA TGTGCCTGTTTTGGCAGTACGGGCTACACCTTC. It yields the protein CACFGSTGYTF.

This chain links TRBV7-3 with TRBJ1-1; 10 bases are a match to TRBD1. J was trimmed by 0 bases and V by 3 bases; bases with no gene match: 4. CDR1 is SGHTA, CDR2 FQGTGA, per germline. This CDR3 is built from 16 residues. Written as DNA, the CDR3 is TGTGCCAGCAGCTTCGGACAGGGGGAGATGAACACTGAAGCTTTCTTT. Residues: CASSFGQGEMNTEAFF.

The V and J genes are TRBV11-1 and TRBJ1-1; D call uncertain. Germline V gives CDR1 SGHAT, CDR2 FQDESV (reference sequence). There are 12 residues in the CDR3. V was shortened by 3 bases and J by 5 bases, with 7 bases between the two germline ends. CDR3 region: CASSFVDTEAFF. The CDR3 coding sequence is TGTGCCAGCAGCTTTGTTGATACTGAAGCTTTCTTT.

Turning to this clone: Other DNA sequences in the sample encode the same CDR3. The CDR3 region is CASSIGTVNTEAFF. CDR3 nucleotide sequence: TGTGCCAGTAGTATCGGGACGGTGAACACTGAAGCTTTCTTT. This chain links TRBV19 with TRBJ1-1; a weak D match, TRBD1 (5 bases). Per the germline V gene, CDR1 is LNHDA and CDR2 is SQIVND (reference sequence). Trimming pared 3 bases from V and 0 bases from J, leaving 8 bases between. This CDR3 is built from 14 residues.

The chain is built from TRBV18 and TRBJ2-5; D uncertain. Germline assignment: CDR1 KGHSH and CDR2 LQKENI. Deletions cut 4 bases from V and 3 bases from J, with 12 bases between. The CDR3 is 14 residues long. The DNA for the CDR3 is TGTGCCAGCTCACTTTTCCACGGAAAAGAGACCCAGTACTTC. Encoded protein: CASSLFHGKETQYF.

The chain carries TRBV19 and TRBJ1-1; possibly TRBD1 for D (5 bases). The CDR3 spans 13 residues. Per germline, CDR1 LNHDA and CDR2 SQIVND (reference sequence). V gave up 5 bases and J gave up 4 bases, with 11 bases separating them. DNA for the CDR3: TGTGCCAGTAGTCCAGGGATTGTCACTGAAGCTTTCTTT. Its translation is CASSPGIVTEAFF.

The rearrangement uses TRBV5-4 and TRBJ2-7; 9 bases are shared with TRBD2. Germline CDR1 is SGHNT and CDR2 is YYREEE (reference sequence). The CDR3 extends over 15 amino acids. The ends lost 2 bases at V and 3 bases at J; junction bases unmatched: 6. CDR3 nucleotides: TGTGCCAGCAGCTTCCCGGGACTAGCCCTCTACGAGCAGTACTTC. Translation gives CASSFPGLALYEQYF.

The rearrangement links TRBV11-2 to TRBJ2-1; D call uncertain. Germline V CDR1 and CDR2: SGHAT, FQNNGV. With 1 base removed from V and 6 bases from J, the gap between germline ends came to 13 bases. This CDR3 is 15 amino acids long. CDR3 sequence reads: CASSLVRYYGNEQFF. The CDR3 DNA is TGTGCCAGCAGCTTAGTCCGATACTATGGCAATGAGCAGTTCTTC.

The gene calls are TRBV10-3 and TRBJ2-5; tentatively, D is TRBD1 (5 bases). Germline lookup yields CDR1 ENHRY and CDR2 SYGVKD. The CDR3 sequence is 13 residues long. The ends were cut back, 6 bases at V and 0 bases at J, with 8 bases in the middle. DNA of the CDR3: TGTGCCATCAGCAGGGATCACCAAGAGACCCAGTACTTC. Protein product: CAISRDHQETQYF.